This TCR beta chain emerged from a study of OX40 agonist ivuxolimab in advanced cancers. Study in general: Eligibility admitted prior anti-PD-1, anti-PD-L1 or anti-CTLA-4 therapy; about 40% had some.

This CDR3 has 11 residues. CDR1 is DFQATT and CDR2 is SNEGSKA in the germline V gene (reference sequence). Between the trimmed V and J ends, which lost 5 bases and 8 bases, there was a span of 10 bases. The protocol was immunoSEQ multiplex PCR, while the TCRdb copy is restricted to in-frame clones and leaves out a portion. The table shows some 60,000 clones, with 80% to 90% occurring only once. The TCR was taken from an adult with an advanced solid tumor such as melanoma, head and neck, liver or kidney cancer. The chain recombines TRBV20-1 with TRBJ1-5; no reliable D call. This specimen was CD4+ or CD8+ T cells sorted from blood, taken in a trial of the OX40 agonist ivuxolimab. CDR3 loop: CSASDLEPQHF. The CDR3 coding sequence is TGCAGTGCTTCGGACTTGGAGCCCCAGCATTTT.